This is a list of T cell receptor beta chains from one sample in a study of blood T cell repertoires in COVID-19. Using immunoSEQ multiplex PCR, the repertoire was profiled, and TCRdb retains in-frame clones only, with some absent. The repertoire consists of 50,000 to 65,000 clones, with about 83% occurring once and the leading ten covering around 6.3%. Sequenced material: peripheral blood. These receptors all stem from a human donor in a cohort sampled during active COVID-19. CDR3s include the opening cysteine and the closing phenylalanine or tryptophan. The order of the fields is J gene, D gene, clone size, V gene, CDR3 protein, CDR3 DNA. The D gene is left open where the match is weak. The size entry is marked missing in some rows and otherwise reads once, few, many or a size class.

TRBJ1-1 | - | - | TRBV7-9 | CASSPLTGKNTEAFF | TGTGCCAGCAGCCCCTTGACGGGAAAGAACACTGAAGCTTTCTTT
TRBJ1-4 | - | - | TRBV4-2 | CASSLGVDHEKLFF | TGTGCCAGCAGCCTAGGGGTTGACCATGAAAAACTGTTTTTT
TRBJ1-6 | - | - | TRBV5-1 | CASSFTGTSSSYNSPLHF | TGCGCCAGCAGCTTTACAGGGACCTCTAGCTCCTATAATTCACCCCTCCACTTT
TRBJ1-5 | - | - | TRBV6-6 | CASSGYSNQPQHF | TGTGCCAGCAGCGGGTATAGCAATCAGCCCCAGCATTTT
TRBJ1-6 | TRBD1 | - | TRBV6-1 | CASSVRQGSYNSPLHF | TGTGCCAGCAGTGTCCGACAGGGTTCCTATAATTCACCCCTCCACTTT
TRBJ2-1 | - | - | TRBV11-2 | CASSLGSSYNEQFF | TGTGCCAGCAGCTTAGGCAGCTCCTACAATGAGCAGTTCTTC
TRBJ2-1 | - | - | TRBV6-1 | CASSERRELPLLF | TGTGCCAGCAGTGAAAGACGGGAACTACCCTTGCTCTTC
TRBJ2-7 | TRBD2 | - | TRBV4-2 | CASSARAGGVSYEQYF | TGTGCCAGCAGCGCCCGAGCGGGGGGGGTCTCCTACGAGCAGTACTTC
TRBJ1-2 | TRBD1 | - | TRBV5-1 | CASSLEGQVYGYTF | TGCGCCAGCAGCTTGGAGGGACAGGTCTATGGCTACACCTTC
TRBJ2-1 | TRBD2 | - | TRBV11-3 | CASSRLAGGYNEQFF | TGTGCCAGCAGCCGCCTAGCGGGAGGCTACAATGAGCAGTTCTTC
TRBJ2-5 | - | - | TRBV3-1/TRBV3-2 | CASSRRGRETQYF | TGTGCCAGCAGTAGACGGGGTCGAGAGACCCAGTACTTC
TRBJ1-1 | TRBD1 | few | TRBV7-8 | CASSLFRGQGTEAFF | TGTGCCAGCAGCTTATTCAGGGGGCAGGGCACTGAAGCTTTCTTT
TRBJ2-3 | TRBD2 | - | TRBV14 | CASNQRQAGAADTQYF | TGTGCCAGCAACCAAAGGCAAGCGGGGGCCGCAGATACGCAGTATTTT
TRBJ2-5 | - | few | TRBV29-1 | CSVGTGRGETQYF | TGCAGCGTTGGAACGGGCCGGGGAGAGACCCAGTACTTC
TRBJ2-5 | TRBD2 | - | TRBV5-1 | CASSFLAGEPRSEYF | TGCGCCAGCAGCTTTTTAGCGGGGGAGCCCCGGTCAGAGTACTTC
TRBJ2-5 | - | - | TRBV18 | CASSPSRLDRETQYF | TGTGCCAGCTCACCATCTCGACTGGATAGGGAGACCCAGTACTTC
TRBJ1-1 | TRBD1 | - | TRBV4-2 | CASSQAGTENTEAFF | TGTGCCAGCAGCCAGGCCGGGACAGAGAACACTGAAGCTTTCTTT
TRBJ1-6 | TRBD1 | - | TRBV19 | CASSIDPTGLGSPLHF | TGTGCCAGTAGTATAGACCCGACAGGGCTGGGATCACCCCTCCACTTT
TRBJ1-2 | - | - | TRBV15 | CATSRDFATAYGYTF | TGTGCCACCAGCAGAGATTTTGCTACAGCCTATGGCTACACCTTC
TRBJ1-4 | TRBD1 | - | TRBV7-9 | CASSPGQGRRKLFF | TGTGCCAGCAGCCCGGGACAGGGGCGCCGAAAACTGTTTTTT
TRBJ2-5 | TRBD1 | - | TRBV7-2 | CASSLVDRGRQETQYF | TGTGCCAGCAGCTTAGTAGACAGGGGGCGGCAAGAGACCCAGTACTTC
TRBJ2-7 | - | few | TRBV2 | CASSAGYEQYF | TGTGCCAGCAGTGCGGGTTACGAGCAGTACTTC
TRBJ2-1 | - | - | TRBV5-1 | CASSLGTLYNEQFF | TGCGCCAGCAGCTTGGGGACACTCTACAATGAGCAGTTCTTC
TRBJ1-5 | - | - | TRBV19 | CASRDLPLPPQHF | TGTGCCAGTCGGGATCTGCCTCTGCCGCCCCAGCATTTT
TRBJ1-5 | - | - | TRBV5-8 | CASTRGAGRAGQPQHF | TGTGCCAGCACCCGTGGGGCTGGCAGGGCGGGACAGCCCCAGCATTTT
TRBJ1-3 | TRBD1 | - | TRBV28 | CASNSGQSSGNTIYF | TGTGCCAGCAACTCGGGACAGAGCTCTGGAAACACCATATATTTT
TRBJ2-1 | TRBD2 | - | TRBV5-4 | CASSFSGGSYNEQFF | TGTGCCAGCAGCTTTAGCGGGGGCTCCTACAATGAGCAGTTCTTC
TRBJ1-4 | - | - | TRBV6-1 | CASSDLEGYTSEKLFF | TGTGCCAGCAGTGATCTAGAGGGCTATACTAGTGAAAAACTGTTTTTT
TRBJ1-2 | - | - | TRBV3-1/TRBV3-2 | CASSQDSANYGYTF | TGTGCCAGCAGCCAAGATTCCGCTAACTATGGCTACACCTTC
TRBJ1-4 | - | - | TRBV19 | CASSIGRGSSEKLFF | TGTGCCAGTAGTATAGGGCGAGGGTCTTCTGAAAAACTGTTTTTT
TRBJ2-5 | - | - | TRBV5-1 | CASSSGWAARNEETQYF | TGCGCCAGCAGCTCCGGTTGGGCAGCTCGCAACGAAGAGACCCAGTACTTC
TRBJ2-1 | TRBD2 | - | TRBV5-1 | CASNRGLAGGGEQFF | TGCGCCAGCAACCGGGGACTAGCGGGAGGGGGTGAGCAGTTCTTC
TRBJ1-1 | - | - | TRBV19 | CAILDFRGARTEAFF | TGTGCCATCCTCGACTTCCGGGGGGCGCGCACTGAAGCTTTCTTT
TRBJ1-3 | TRBD1 | - | TRBV15 | CATSRDPPNRGYGNTIYF | TGTGCCACCAGCAGAGATCCTCCCAACAGGGGATATGGAAACACCATATATTTT
TRBJ1-2 | TRBD1 | few | TRBV11-2 | CASSLDAGTGGYGYTF | TGTGCCAGCAGCTTAGATGCCGGGACAGGGGGCTATGGCTACACCTTC
TRBJ2-7 | TRBD2 | - | TRBV6-5 | CASSYSGTRGYEQYF | TGTGCCAGCAGTTACTCGGGGACTAGGGGCTACGAGCAGTACTTC
TRBJ1-2 | TRBD1 | - | TRBV18 | CASSEWTGSRGYTF | TGTGCCAGCTCAGAGTGGACAGGGAGTCGTGGCTACACCTTC
TRBJ1-2 | - | few | TRBV21-1 | CASSKVPMAGTFHNYGYTF | TGTGCCAGCAGCAAAGTCCCCATGGCAGGTACCTTTCATAACTATGGCTACACCTTC
TRBJ2-2 | - | - | TRBV25-1 | CASSELGGGSAGELFF | TGTGCCAGCAGTGAATTGGGCGGGGGCTCTGCCGGGGAGCTGTTTTTT
TRBJ2-5 | - | - | TRBV29-1 | CSVAFPQETQYF | TGCAGCGTTGCCTTTCCCCAAGAGACCCAGTACTTC
TRBJ2-5 | - | - | TRBV2 | CASSESRGDQETQYF | TGTGCCAGCAGTGAATCCAGGGGGGATCAAGAGACCCAGTACTTC
TRBJ1-5 | - | - | TRBV18 | CASSPGITGQPQHF | TGTGCCAGCTCGCCCGGCATCACGGGACAGCCCCAGCATTTT
TRBJ2-6 | - | - | TRBV30 | CAWGPNLGESGANVLTF | TGTGCCTGGGGTCCAAACCTCGGGGAATCTGGGGCCAACGTCCTGACTTTC
TRBJ1-6 | TRBD1 | once | TRBV6-5 | CASSLTGGNSPLHF | TGTGCCAGCAGCTTGACAGGGGGCAATTCACCCCTCCACTTT
TRBJ2-5 | TRBD2 | - | TRBV7-2 | CASSLMGGKETQYF | TGTGCCAGCAGCCTCATGGGAGGGAAAGAGACCCAGTACTTC